The 18 T cell receptor beta chains below come from one sample, sequenced in a study of OX40 agonist ivuxolimab in advanced cancers. This table comes from immunoSEQ multiplex PCR, and its TCRdb copy is limited to in-frame clones, with some not included. The table has more than 25,000 clones, about 84% seen once. This specimen was CD4+ or CD8+ T cells sorted from blood, taken in a trial of the OX40 agonist ivuxolimab. The receptors were sampled from an adult with an advanced solid tumor such as melanoma, head and neck, liver or kidney cancer.

The rearrangement uses TRBV30 and TRBJ1-2; no firm D call. Germline V gene sequence: CDR1 GTSNPN, CDR2 SVGIG (reference sequence). CDR3 length: 11 residues. Trimming left V 3 bases short and J 7 bases short, with 9 bases between. CDR3 amino acids: CAWRGGPGYTF. In nucleotides, the CDR3 is TGTGCCTGGAGGGGCGGACCTGGCTACACCTTC.

The chain couples TRBV13 to TRBJ2-2; 7 bases map to TRBD1. In germline, CDR1 is PRHDT, CDR2 FYEKMQ (reference sequence). J was trimmed by 1 base and V by 7 bases; bases with no gene match: 9. The CDR3 contains 16 residues. The CDR3 DNA sequence: TGTGCCAGCACCCGGGGTCAGGGGGTGAACACCGGGGAGCTGTTTTTT. Translating gives CASTRGQGVNTGELFF. Together with reference TRBV13 and TRBJ2-2, the CDR3 gives the full variable domain: AAGVIQSPRHLIKEKRETATLKCYPIPRHDTVYWYQQGPGQDPQFLISFYEKMQSDKGSIPDRFSAQQFSDYHSELNMSSLELGDSALYFCASTRGQGVNTGELFFGEGSRLTVL.

This chain links TRBV27 with TRBJ1-2; 8 bases agree with TRBD1. This CDR3 spans 15 amino acids. The germline V gene encodes CDR1 MNHEY and CDR2 SMNVEV (reference sequence). Germline trimming cut 5 bases from V and 5 bases from J; bases unmatched to any gene: 10. CDR3 bases: TGTGCCAGCAGTCCCCGTTCAGGGGGCGGGTATGGCTACACCTTC. Encoded protein: CASSPRSGGGYGYTF.

The V and J genes are TRBV5-8 and TRBJ1-3; 10 positions match TRBD1. V was pared by 4 bases and J by 3 bases, with 7 bases of the junction left unmatched. Germline V gives CDR1 SGHTS, CDR2 YDEGEE. The CDR3 runs to 16 residues. The CDR3 DNA reads TGTGCCAGCAGCCCCGGGACAGGGGAGTTTGGAAACACCATATATTTT. Translated, it gives CASSPGTGEFGNTIYF. The full variable domain, rest sourced from reference TRBV5-8 and TRBJ1-3, is EAGVTQSPTHLIKTRGQQATLRCSPISGHTSVYWYQQALGLGLQFLLWYDEGEERNRGNFPPRFSGRQFPNYSSELNVNALELEDSALYLCASSPGTGEFGNTIYFGEGSWLTVV.

This chain links TRBV28 with TRBJ2-5; D may be TRBD1 (6 bases). Looked up from germline, CDR1 is MDHEN and CDR2 is SYDVKM. This CDR3 contains 14 residues. V was trimmed by 2 bases and J by 5 bases, leaving 12 bases between them. CDR3 amino acids: CASSLTARGETQYF. The CDR3 nucleotides are TGTGCCAGCAGTTTAACGGCGAGGGGGGAGACCCAGTACTTC.

The rearrangement joins TRBV30 to TRBJ1-2; TRBD1 is a possible D gene (5 bases). Trimming left V 0 bases short and J 4 bases short, with 12 bases between. In germline, CDR1 is GTSNPN, CDR2 SVGIG (reference sequence). CDR3 length: 14 residues. The CDR3 sequence is CAWSVSWGSYGYTF. In DNA form, the CDR3 reads TGTGCCTGGAGTGTCTCATGGGGGTCCTATGGCTACACCTTC.

This clone was recorded a few times. In the same sample, other DNA sequences code for this CDR3. The J gene is TRBJ2-7, the V gene TRBV11-3; possibly TRBD2 for D (5 bases). The V end was cut by 0 bases, the J end by 4 bases, with 7 bases between. CDR1 and CDR2 from the germline V gene are SGHNT and YENEEA. This CDR3 region has 13 residues. The CDR3 is CASSLEPGYEQYF. CDR3 nucleotides: TGTGCCAGCAGCTTAGAACCGGGATACGAGCAGTACTTC.

This sequence joins TRBV7-9 and TRBJ1-2; the D is unclear. The CDR3 is 11 amino acids. V was cut by 6 bases and J by 8 bases, with 10 bases left in between. Germline assignment: CDR1 SEHNR and CDR2 FQNEAQ (reference sequence). The CDR3 spells CASRRERGYTF. CDR3 sequence (DNA): TGTGCCAGCAGGAGGGAGAGAGGCTACACCTTC.

The chain is built from TRBV4-1 and TRBJ2-1; D is possibly TRBD1 or TRBD2 (7 bases each). The CDR3 contains 14 residues. With 4 bases removed from V and 7 bases from J, the gap between germline ends came to 14 bases. Germline loops: CDR1 MGHRA, CDR2 YSYEKL. The CDR3 here is CASSPRGGKNEQFF. The CDR3 coding sequence is TGCGCCAGCAGCCCCAGGGGGGGGAAGAATGAGCAGTTCTTC.

By sample fraction, this clone is medium-sized. The rearrangement joins TRBV30 to TRBJ1-1; no clear D gene. Trimming stripped 0 bases from V and 2 bases from J, with 13 bases between. This CDR3 region has 15 residues. CDR1 is GTSNPN, CDR2 SVGIG, per germline (reference sequence). CDR3 DNA: TGTGCCTGGAGTGTATCTCCGACGGGTAACACTGAAGCTTTCTTT. This codes for CAWSVSPTGNTEAFF.

This clone is classed as medium-sized (0.01 to 0.1%). The chain is built from TRBV9 and TRBJ2-2; TRBD2 might be the D (5 bases). Germline values: CDR1 SGDLS, CDR2 YYNGEE. There are 16 residues in the CDR3. Trimming pared 2 bases from V and 4 bases from J, leaving 15 bases between. For the CDR3, the DNA is TGTGCCAGCAGCGTGTGGGGAGAGGGCGGCACCGGGGAGCTGTTTTTT. Its translation: CASSVWGEGGTGELFF.

This clone was picked up a small number of times. V and J are TRBV30 and TRBJ2-2; tentatively, D is TRBD1 (6 bases). From germline, CDR1 is GTSNPN and CDR2 SVGIG (reference sequence). Trimming removed 0 bases at V and 3 bases at J, with 26 bases between. The CDR3 length is 20 residues. The CDR3 DNA is TGTGCCTGGAGTGTAGCCCCCTCATCCATTCGACAGGCTTACACCGGGGAGCTGTTTTTT. It codes for CAWSVAPSSIRQAYTGELFF.

This chain connects TRBV4-1 to TRBJ1-1; TRBD1 is a possible D gene (5 bases). Germline V CDR1 and CDR2: MGHRA, YSYEKL. The CDR3 has 14 amino acids. V lost 4 bases and J lost 0, with 9 bases in between. Written as DNA, the CDR3 is TGCGCCAGCAGCCCCGGGACGGTGAACACTGAAGCTTTCTTT. It encodes CASSPGTVNTEAFF.

This chain uses TRBV6-5 with TRBJ2-3; TRBD2 agrees at 9 bases. The germline V gene encodes CDR1 MNHEY and CDR2 SVGAGI. V trimming: 2 bases; J trimming: 0 bases; junction bases outside the gene matches: 0. This CDR3 is built from 15 residues. The CDR3 nucleotides are TGTGCCAGCAGTTACACTAGCGGGAGCACAGATACGCAGTATTTT. Protein sequence: CASSYTSGSTDTQYF.

In its sample, this clone was seen a few times. V gene TRBV6-6 combines with J gene TRBJ1-1; D not resolved. Germline V gene lookup returns CDR1 MNHNY and CDR2 SVGAGI (reference sequence). This CDR3 has 13 residues. V was shortened by 4 bases and J by 4 bases, with 10 bases between the two germline ends. DNA for the CDR3: TGTGCCAGCAGTTGGCAGGCTACCACTGAAGCTTTCTTT. Amino acids: CASSWQATTEAFF.

CDR3 sequence (DNA): TGTGCCAGTAGTCCCGGGACAGGGGGCTACGAGCAGTACTTC. This translates into CASSPGTGGYEQYF. The chain carries TRBV19 and TRBJ2-7, with TRBD1 matching 11 bases. With 5 bases clipped from V and 3 bases from J, the junction kept 3 bases outside the gene matches. The CDR3 runs 14 residues. Germline V gene data show CDR1 as LNHDA and CDR2 as SQIVND (reference sequence).

This sequence joins TRBV10-2 and TRBJ1-5; 8 nucleotides align to TRBD1. J gave up 6 bases and V 6 bases, and 13 bases lay outside the gene matches. CDR1 WSHSY and CDR2 SAAADI come from the germline V gene. CDR3 length: 16 amino acids. CDR3 sequence (DNA): TGCGCCAGCAGAGATTCAGGACAGGGTTTTTTTCAGCCCCAGCATTTT. This sequence encodes CASRDSGQGFFQPQHF.

The genes are TRBV4-1 and TRBJ2-2; 9 positions agree with TRBD2. V lost 2 bases, J lost 6 bases, and 7 bases stayed unmatched. The CDR3 has 16 residues. Germline V gene data show CDR1 as MGHRA and CDR2 as YSYEKL. CDR3 in DNA: TGCGCCAGCAGCCAATATGGCAGCGGGAGGTCCGGGGAGCTGTTTTTT. Translated: CASSQYGSGRSGELFF.